A selection of T cell receptor beta chains follows, all from one sample in a study of cytomegalovirus exposure and HLA in healthy donors. Data came from immunoSEQ multiplex PCR; TCRdb stores just in-frame clones and leaves some out. The data show about 180,000 clones, approximately 81% seen once. Sample: PBMCs. These receptors came from a woman aged 25-40 years in good health and CMV-seronegative. CDR3s include the opening cysteine and the closing phenylalanine or tryptophan.

CAISENSNNEQFF	TRBV10-3
CASTPSRAGANVLTF	TRBV19
CASSVGSLAGGRLREQYF	TRBV9
CASRTPLQGLFAYEQYF	TRBV11-2
CASSTEGFNQPQHF	TRBV28
CAISEKGLAGGPGTGELFF	TRBV10-3
CASSQTGSGTQYF	TRBV18
CASSGVGGANQPQHF	TRBV6-1
CASSEYRGETQYF	TRBV25-1
CSQRTGGYMVGNQPQHF	TRBV10-3
CASSLNFGSGGTWFF	TRBV11-2
CASSPRTGWDYGYTF	TRBV11-3
CASSYRDRPYEQYF	TRBV6-6
CASSVAPTGTQYF	TRBV9
CASSLSGGGSTEQYF	TRBV27
CASSRGAGGFEQYF	TRBV27
CASSLQHTIQPQHF	TRBV28
CASTARGTGQETQYF	TRBV19
CASSQELGLNYGYTF	TRBV4-1
CASSEGAGQGADGYTF	TRBV9
CASSLGQGTNEKLFF	TRBV7-8
CASSVVGVTGRQFF	TRBV9
CASSSGQWGEKLFF	TRBV11-2
CASSQERGHSYNSPLHF	TRBV4-1